What follows is one TCR beta chain and its context. The data were obtained in a study of technical replicates of blood from four donors. The repertoire was sequenced with immunoSEQ multiplex PCR; TCRdb's copy has only in-frame clones and lacks some. Here the sample spans roughly 60,000 clones, about 95% being singletons. This CDR3 is 17 amino acids long. Trimming shortened V by 3 bases and J by 0 bases, and 17 bases separated the two germline ends. CDR1 and CDR2 (germline): LNHDA, SQIVND (reference sequence). The sequenced sample was PBMCs. The chain recombines TRBV19 with TRBJ1-2; possibly TRBD1 for D (5 bases). This clonotype originated in a human donor in good health. Some clones in this sample may be carry-over from other donors' samples. The CDR3 coding sequence is TGTGCCAGTAGTATGGACGTCAGGGCCCGAGCTAACTATGGCTACACCTTC. Amino acids: CASSMDVRARANYGYTF.